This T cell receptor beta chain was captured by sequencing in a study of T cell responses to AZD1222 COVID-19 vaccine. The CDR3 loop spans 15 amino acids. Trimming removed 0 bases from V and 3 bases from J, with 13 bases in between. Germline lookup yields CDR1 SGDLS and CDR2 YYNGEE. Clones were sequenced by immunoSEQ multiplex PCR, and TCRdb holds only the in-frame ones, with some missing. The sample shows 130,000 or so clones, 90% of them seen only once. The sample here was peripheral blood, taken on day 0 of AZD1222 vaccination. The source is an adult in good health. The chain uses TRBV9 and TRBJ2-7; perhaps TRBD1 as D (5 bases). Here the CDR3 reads CASSVAQAGYYEQYF. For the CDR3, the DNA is TGTGCCAGCAGCGTAGCTCAGGCAGGGTACTACGAGCAGTACTTC.